Following are 23 T cell receptor beta chains from one sample sequenced in a study of cytomegalovirus exposure and HLA in healthy donors (dated by TCRdb to about 2017). Library creation used the immunoSEQ multiplex PCR assay. For the multiplex PCR, a mixture combining 60 forward primers for TCR Vbeta segments and 13 reverse primers for TCR Jbeta segments was used. TCRdb retrieved this table from immuneACCESS and kept in-frame rearrangements only. Not all clones are present; in checked studies, unresolved V genes account for under half, and no reason is known for the remainder. Present in this sample are 150,000 to 200,000 clones, 82% of which were seen just once. Together, the top ten hold roughly 1.6% of the sample. The sample comprised PBMCs. The receptors shown here come from a girl between 5 and 17 years old in good health and CMV-seropositive.

This rearrangement joins TRBV5-8 to TRBJ2-1; 9 bases align to TRBD2. This CDR3 comprises 14 residues. CDR1 and CDR2 from the germline V gene are SGHTS and YDEGEE. The ends lost 1 base at V and 10 bases at J; junction bases unmatched: 6. The CDR3, as DNA: TGTGCCAGCAGCTTGCGTCTAGCGGGACGAGAGCAGTTCTTC. This encodes CASSLRLAGREQFF. The full variable domain, rest sourced from reference TRBV5-8 and TRBJ2-1, is EAGVTQSPTHLIKTRGQQATLRCSPISGHTSVYWYQQALGLGLQFLLWYDEGEERNRGNFPPRFSGRQFPNYSSELNVNALELEDSALYLCASSLRLAGREQFFGPGTRLTVL.

V is TRBV4-1 and J is TRBJ1-2; 9 bases fit TRBD1. Germline-derived CDR1 and CDR2 are MGHRA and YSYEKL. V lost 2 bases to trimming and J lost 4 bases; unmatched junction nucleotides: 5. This CDR3 has 15 residues. The CDR3 loop is CASSQYRGRGYGYTF. Written as DNA, the CDR3 is TGCGCCAGCAGCCAATACAGGGGGCGCGGCTATGGCTACACCTTC.

The V gene is TRBV11-2, the J gene TRBJ2-3, with 7 positions matching TRBD2. CDR3 size: 15 residues. With 3 bases clipped from V and 1 base from J, the junction kept 4 bases outside the gene matches. The germline CDR1 and CDR2 sequences are SGHAT and FQNNGV. The chain's CDR3 is CASSFDAGGTDTQYF. In DNA form, the CDR3 reads TGTGCCAGCAGCTTTGATGCGGGGGGCACAGATACGCAGTATTTT.

The chain carries TRBV11-3 and TRBJ2-3, with D hard to call. The V gene lost 8 bases and the J gene lost 5 bases, with 5 bases spanning the gap. CDR1 is SGHNT and CDR2 is YENEEA in the germline V gene. The CDR3 consists of 10 residues. Here the CDR3 DNA reads TGTGCCAGCCCCGGAGATACGCAGTATTTT. Translated, it gives CASPGDTQYF.

The V and J genes are TRBV18 and TRBJ2-1; no definite D call. Germline loops: CDR1 KGHSH, CDR2 LQKENI. Between the trimmed V and J ends, which lost 4 bases and 15 bases, there was a span of 13 bases. The CDR3 has 11 residues. DNA of the CDR3: TGTGCCAGCTCACTGAGAGGTCCTTGGTTCTTC. Translation gives CASSLRGPWFF.

V usage is TRBV7-6 and J usage is TRBJ2-1, with TRBD2 identical over 10 bases. CDR3 length equals 15 residues. V shed 4 bases, J shed 8 bases, and the junction held 8 bases outside the gene matches. CDR1 and CDR2 from the germline V gene are SGHVS and FNYEAQ. The CDR3 reads CASSSPLAGEDEQFF. The CDR3 nucleotides read TGTGCCAGCAGCTCGCCTCTAGCGGGGGAGGATGAGCAGTTCTTC.

The chain couples TRBV28 to TRBJ1-4; 8 bases line up with TRBD1. V gave up 6 bases and J gave up 8 bases; unmatched junction bases: 11. The CDR3 runs 15 residues. Per the germline V gene, CDR1 is MDHEN and CDR2 is SYDVKM. Here the CDR3 reads CASRKDRGWQEKLFF. The CDR3 region has the DNA TGTGCCAGCAGAAAAGACAGGGGTTGGCAAGAAAAACTGTTTTTT. Full variable domain (rest looked up from reference TRBV28 and TRBJ1-4): DVKVTQSSRYLVKRTGEKVFLECVQDMDHENMFWYRQDPGLGLRLIYFSYDVKMKEKGDIPEGYSVSREKKERFSLILESASTNQTSMYLCASRKDRGWQEKLFFGSGTQLSVL.

The V gene is TRBV28, the J gene TRBJ1-2, with 9 bases matching TRBD1. V lost 7 bases and J lost 4; bases outside the gene matches: 7. CDR3 size: 14 residues. Germline CDR1 reads MDHEN; CDR2 reads SYDVKM. The CDR3 here is CASISGQGIYGYTF. The CDR3 nucleotides read TGTGCCAGCATCTCCGGACAGGGGATCTATGGCTACACCTTC.

The V call is TRBV9, the J call TRBJ2-7, with 7 bases lining up with TRBD2. The CDR3 is 14 residues long. Germline assignment: CDR1 SGDLS and CDR2 YYNGEE. V lost 3 bases and J lost 0; bases outside the gene matches: 3. The CDR3 DNA follows: TGTGCCAGCAGCGACGGGACTAACTCCTACGAGCAGTACTTC. Protein product: CASSDGTNSYEQYF.

The rearrangement links TRBV18 to TRBJ2-5; 11 nucleotides align to TRBD1. Germline V gives CDR1 KGHSH, CDR2 LQKENI. The CDR3 extends over 15 amino acids. After removal of 5 bases from V and 5 bases from J, the junction contained 7 bases not matched to a gene. CDR3: CASSSGQGAFETQYF. The CDR3 region has the DNA TGTGCCAGCTCATCCGGACAGGGGGCCTTTGAGACCCAGTACTTC.

This clone was seen only once. V gene TRBV5-1 combines with J gene TRBJ2-1; 10 bases agree with TRBD2. The length of the CDR3 is 17 residues. V was clipped by 0 bases and J by 5 bases; unmatched bases: 8. Germline V gives CDR1 SGHRS, CDR2 YFSETQ. The CDR3 bases are TGCGCCAGCAGCTTGGAAGCAGCGGGAGGGGCCCACAATGAGCAGTTCTTC. Translated, it gives CASSLEAAGGAHNEQFF. The full variable domain, completed using reference TRBV5-1 and TRBJ2-1, is KAGVTQTPRYLIKTRGQQVTLSCSPISGHRSVSWYQQTPGQGLQFLFEYFSETQRNKGNFPGRFSGRQFSNSRSEMNVSTLELGDSALYLCASSLEAAGGAHNEQFFGPGTRLTVL.

The genes are TRBV6-6 and TRBJ1-1, with D perhaps TRBD1 (5 bases). The CDR3 is 14 amino acids. Germline V gives CDR1 MNHNY, CDR2 SVGAGI (reference sequence). V was trimmed by 0 bases and J by 4 bases, leaving 9 bases between them. The CDR3 bases are TGTGCCAGCAGTTACTCTTCGGGGGGCACTGAAGCTTTCTTT. Its translation: CASSYSSGGTEAFF.

This chain uses TRBV4-3 with TRBJ2-6; no definite D call. The germline CDR1 and CDR2 sequences are LGHNA and YSLEER. The CDR3 covers 15 residues. V was shortened by 1 base and J by 1 base, with 5 bases between the two germline ends. CDR3 nucleotide sequence: TGCGCCAGCAGCCAAGGGAGTTCTGGGGCCAACGTCCTGACTTTC. Its protein is CASSQGSSGANVLTF.

The gene calls are TRBV18 and TRBJ1-3; tentatively, D is TRBD1 (6 bases). Trimming removed 0 bases from V and 0 bases from J, with 6 bases in between. Germline-derived CDR1 and CDR2 are KGHSH and LQKENI. The length of the CDR3 is 15 residues. The CDR3 sequence: CASSPPGHSGNTIYF. DNA of the CDR3: TGTGCCAGCTCACCACCGGGACACTCTGGAAACACCATATATTTT.

This clone was seen a single time. This chain uses TRBV5-1 with TRBJ2-7, with 7 bases matching TRBD2. Germline V lookup: CDR1 SGHRS, CDR2 YFSETQ. The J segment lost 7 bases and the V segment lost 6 bases, leaving 25 bases of the junction unmatched. The CDR3 has 18 residues. This CDR3 is CASKLRSLGRETPWEQYF. The CDR3 nucleotides read TGCGCCAGCAAACTGAGGTCCCTCGGGCGGGAGACACCTTGGGAGCAGTACTTC.

The V and J genes are TRBV2 and TRBJ2-3; 7 nucleotides agree with TRBD1. CDR1 SNHLY and CDR2 FYNNEI come from the germline V gene. The trim removed 6 bases at V and 2 bases at J, leaving 5 bases unmatched. The CDR3 is 14 residues long. Written as DNA, the CDR3 is TGTGCCAGCAGGCGACAGGGTAACACAGATACGCAGTATTTT. Protein: CASRRQGNTDTQYF. Complete variable domain (other parts from reference TRBV2 and TRBJ2-3): EPEVTQTPSHQVTQMGQEVILRCVPISNHLYFYWYRQILGQKVEFLVSFYNNEISEKSEIFDDQFSVERPDGSNFTLKIRSTKLEDSAMYFCASRRQGNTDTQYFGPGTRLTVL.

V usage is TRBV5-1 and J usage is TRBJ1-3; D is uncertain. The germline V and J ends were trimmed by 4 bases and 4 bases, with 9 bases remaining between them. The CDR3 contains 13 residues. The V gene's germline CDR1 is SGHRS and CDR2 YFSETQ. DNA for the CDR3: TGCGCCAGCAGCCCCGGAGCGGGAAACACCATATATTTT. Translated: CASSPGAGNTIYF.

The genes are TRBV9 and TRBJ2-1, with 12 positions matching TRBD2. Looked up from germline, CDR1 is SGDLS and CDR2 is YYNGEE. This CDR3 has 16 residues. Germline trimming cut 1 base from V and 8 bases from J; bases unmatched to any gene: 7. CDR3 in amino acids: CASSVPRLAGAYEQFF. The CDR3 coding sequence is TGTGCCAGCAGCGTACCCCGACTAGCGGGAGCTTATGAGCAGTTCTTC. The whole variable domain, filled in from reference TRBV9 and TRBJ2-1, reads DSGVTQTPKHLITATGQRVTLRCSPRSGDLSVYWYQQSLDQGLQFLIQYYNGEERAKGNILERFSAQQFPDLHSELNLSSLELGDSALYFCASSVPRLAGAYEQFFGPGTRLTVL.

In its sample, this clone was seen once. The chain has TRBV13 and TRBJ1-1; 7 bases are a match to TRBD1. The length of the CDR3 is 14 residues. The junction had 12 bases not matched to a gene; V was cut back by 8 bases and J by 6 bases. Per the germline V gene, CDR1 is PRHDT and CDR2 is FYEKMQ (reference sequence). CDR3 bases: TGTGCCAGCGGTCCCAGGGGGTCTATCGCTGAAGCTTTCTTT. As protein: CASGPRGSIAEAFF.

The chain couples TRBV7-2 to TRBJ1-2; D is ambiguous. The CDR3 consists of 14 residues. Germline CDR1 is SGHTA and CDR2 is FQGNSA. Trimming shortened V by 1 base and J by 5 bases, and 11 bases separated the two germline ends. CDR3 in amino acids: CASSLDAGTYGYTF. Written as DNA, the CDR3 is TGTGCCAGCAGCTTAGATGCGGGTACTTATGGCTACACCTTC.

This chain uses TRBV7-6 with TRBJ1-4; TRBD1 agrees at 8 bases. Germline loops: CDR1 SGHVS, CDR2 FNYEAQ. The CDR3 totals 16 residues. Trimming at V came to 5 bases and at J to 0 bases, leaving 5 bases not matched to a gene. CDR3 sequence reads: CASSEAGGATNEKLFF. CDR3 in DNA: TGTGCCAGCAGCGAAGCAGGGGGCGCAACTAATGAAAAACTGTTTTTT.

The genes are TRBV4-1 and TRBJ2-3; TRBD1 matches 10 bases. Per the germline V gene, CDR1 is MGHRA and CDR2 is YSYEKL. Trimming took 0 bases from V and 3 from J; bases not matched to a gene: 6. This CDR3 region has 17 residues. The CDR3 coding sequence is TGCGCCAGCAGCCAAGATAAGTCGGACAGGGGGACAGATACGCAGTATTTT. This sequence encodes CASSQDKSDRGTDTQYF.

This clone was detected once. The rearrangement joins TRBV27 to TRBJ1-2; TRBD1 matches at 8 bases. Germline values: CDR1 MNHEY, CDR2 SMNVEV (reference sequence). The CDR3 extends over 12 amino acids. With 5 bases clipped from V and 7 bases from J, the junction kept 3 bases outside the gene matches. The CDR3 here is CASSVTGGGYTF. The CDR3 nucleotides read TGTGCCAGCAGTGTAACAGGGGGTGGCTACACCTTC.